Each of the 5 T cell receptor beta chains below was sequenced from the same sample in a study of naive and memory T cell subsets. The SP2 primer and nested alpha and beta constant region primers amplified ligated cDNA in four rounds. TCRdb called the UMI-ligation and nested PCR reads again in MiXCR, with one record for every CDR3 protein. The sample holds some 40,000 distinct CDR3 sequences; 11% are singletons and the top ten take about 4%. Treatment: skin biopsy from PPD injection site in Mantoux-positive individual. TCR cDNA received a 3' ligated oligonucleotide that carried a UMI. This specimen consisted of skin, obtained from a tuberculin skin test site. The source of these receptors is an adult in good health.

At least ten counts were recorded for this clonotype. CDR3 residues: CSVRVRTSPYEQYF. The CDR3 bases are TGCAGTGTCAGGGTCAGAACCTCCCCCTACGAGCAGTACTTC. The rearrangement uses TRBV20-1 and TRBJ2-7, with a tentative D call TRBD1 (5 bases). Trimming removed 7 bases from V and 2 bases from J, with 18 bases in between. CDR3 length: 14 residues. In germline, CDR1 is DFQATT, CDR2 SNEGSKA (reference sequence).

On this clonotype itself: This clone may be a read error of a much larger clone one base away. The DNA for the CDR3 is TGTGCCAGCAGTACCCGGATAGGGGCGGTTGGAGCTTTCTTT. It codes for CASSTRIGAVGAFF. This chain joins TRBV6-2 or TRBV6-3 and TRBJ1-1; TRBD1 might be the D (5 bases). Germline V gene lookup returns CDR1 MNHEY and CDR2 SVGEGT. The V and J ends lost 5 bases and 10 bases respectively, with 20 bases between them. CDR3 size: 14 residues.

At least ten counts were recorded for this clonotype. The chain uses TRBV7-2 and TRBJ1-2; no clear D. This CDR3 spans 17 amino acids. Germline assignment: CDR1 SGHTA and CDR2 FQGNSA. V gave up 2 bases and J gave up 2 bases, with 18 bases separating them. CDR3 sequence reads: CASSLRPGRRGNYGYTF. In nucleotides, the CDR3 is TGTGCCAGCAGCTTAAGGCCTGGCAGACGAGGAAACTATGGCTACACCTTC.

This clonotype was seen a handful of times. This chain connects TRBV12-3 or TRBV12-4 to TRBJ1-2; the match to TRBD1 covers 8 bases. This CDR3 has 14 residues. J lost 3 bases, V lost 5 bases, and 5 bases had no gene match. CDR3 sequence reads: CASSPGQAHYGYTF. CDR3 bases: TGTGCCAGCAGTCCGGGACAGGCCCACTATGGCTACACCTTC.

This clonotype was observed a few times. V usage is TRBV10-3 and J usage is TRBJ2-3; TRBD1 is a possible D gene (5 bases). The germline V and J ends were trimmed by 6 bases and 4 bases, with 17 bases remaining between them. This CDR3 comprises 15 residues. Germline V gives CDR1 ENHRY, CDR2 SYGVKD. The CDR3 sequence: CAIRPDRLSSDTQYF. DNA for the CDR3: TGTGCCATCAGGCCAGACAGACTGTCATCAGATACGCAGTATTTT.